This record looks at one TCR beta chain sequence and its context. The data belong to a study of identifying expanded T cells in peripheral blood. The CDR3 contains 15 residues. V shed 3 bases and J 2 bases; nucleotides not matched to a gene: 7. From germline, CDR1 is SGHRS and CDR2 YFSETQ. Sequenced by immunoSEQ multiplex PCR; TCRdb stores in-frame clones only, minus some. Of about 90,000 clones listed, approximately 84% are singletons. V usage is TRBV5-1 and J usage is TRBJ1-2; 7 bases are shared with TRBD1. The sample consisted of blood. The clonotype originates from a person aged 18 to 75 in good health. CDR3 sequence (DNA): TGCGCCAGCAGCTCTCGAACAGGGGTCAACTATGGCTACACCTTC. Translated: CASSSRTGVNYGYTF.